A selection of T cell receptor beta chains follows, all from one sample in a study of T cells after yellow fever vaccination. TCRdb re-analysed the 5' RACE reads in MiXCR, keeping a single row per CDR3 protein. The sample has about 340,000 distinct CDR3 sequences; around an eighth are singletons. Sequenced material: CD4+ T cells sorted from PBMCs, taken 15 days after the yellow fever booster vaccination. These receptors all come from a man between 18 and 29 years old who received the YFV17D yellow fever vaccine. Each CDR3 is given with its conserved first and last residue. D genes are given only for firm matches. Rows may omit the clone size; those that give it use once, few, many or a size class.

CDR3 protein: CASSLVGSGDQPQHF; CDR3 DNA: TGTGCCAGCAGCTTAGTGGGGTCAGGGGATCAGCCCCAGCATTTT; J gene: TRBJ1-5; clone size: few; V gene: TRBV11-2; D gene: -
CDR3 protein: CASMSRDRGLWTEAFF; CDR3 DNA: TGTGCCAGTATGTCCCGGGACAGGGGGCTATGGACTGAAGCTTTCTTT; J gene: TRBJ1-1; clone size: -; V gene: TRBV19; D gene: TRBD1
CDR3 protein: CASSHGGEQFF; CDR3 DNA: TGTGCCAGCAGTCACGGGGGTGAGCAGTTCTTC; J gene: TRBJ2-1; clone size: -; V gene: TRBV6-2/TRBV6-3; D gene: -
CDR3 protein: CASSVEGELFF; CDR3 DNA: TGTGCCAGCAGTGTTGAGGGGGAACTGTTTTTT; J gene: TRBJ1-4; clone size: few; V gene: TRBV12-3/TRBV12-4; D gene: -
CDR3 protein: CASSAGTGTQF; CDR3 DNA: TGTGCCAGCAGTGCGGGAACCGGGACCCAATTT; J gene: TRBJ1-3; clone size: -; V gene: TRBV12-3/TRBV12-4; D gene: -
CDR3 protein: CASSGQTGELFF; CDR3 DNA: TGCGCCAGCAGCGGACAGACCGGGGAGCTGTTTTTT; J gene: TRBJ2-2; clone size: many; V gene: TRBV5-1; D gene: -
CDR3 protein: CSSSGGSNQPQHF; CDR3 DNA: TGCAGTTCAAGCGGCGGTAGCAATCAGCCCCAGCATTTT; J gene: TRBJ1-5; clone size: -; V gene: TRBV20-1; D gene: -
CDR3 protein: CASSSFPRDRSSRHNEQFF; CDR3 DNA: TGTGCCAGCAGTTCCTTTCCCCGGGACAGAAGTTCTCGGCACAATGAGCAGTTCTTC; J gene: TRBJ2-1; clone size: -; V gene: TRBV6-2/TRBV6-3; D gene: TRBD1
CDR3 protein: CASSLAGANVLTF; CDR3 DNA: TGTGCCAGCAGCTTAGCTGGGGCCAACGTCCTGACTTTC; J gene: TRBJ2-6; clone size: many; V gene: TRBV7-3; D gene: -
CDR3 protein: CASSKDQGYWFPEAFF; CDR3 DNA: TGTGCCAGCAGCAAAGATCAGGGATACTGGTTCCCTGAAGCTTTCTTT; J gene: TRBJ1-1; clone size: few; V gene: TRBV21-1; D gene: -
CDR3 protein: CASSRMGGRGDTQYF; CDR3 DNA: TGTGCCAGCAGCCGGATGGGGGGGCGCGGAGATACGCAGTATTTT; J gene: TRBJ2-3; clone size: -; V gene: TRBV9; D gene: -
CDR3 protein: CASSYTDRNNSPLHF; CDR3 DNA: TGTGCCAGCAGTTACACGGACAGAAATAATTCACCCCTCCACTTT; J gene: TRBJ1-6; clone size: many; V gene: TRBV5-6; D gene: -
CDR3 protein: CASSLRGLKDTQYF; CDR3 DNA: TGTGCCAGCAGCTTAAGGGGACTTAAGGATACGCAGTATTTT; J gene: TRBJ2-3; clone size: few; V gene: TRBV7-3; D gene: -
CDR3 protein: CASSIRLAVAKNIQYF; CDR3 DNA: TGTGCCAGTAGTATAAGACTAGCGGTGGCCAAAAACATTCAGTACTTC; J gene: TRBJ2-4; clone size: few; V gene: TRBV19; D gene: TRBD2
CDR3 protein: CSARSGTGAGELFF; CDR3 DNA: TGCAGTGCTAGATCCGGGACAGGGGCCGGGGAGCTGTTTTTT; J gene: TRBJ2-2; clone size: -; V gene: TRBV20-1; D gene: TRBD1
CDR3 protein: CASSMGTGGNTEAFF; CDR3 DNA: TGTGCCAGTAGTATGGGAACGGGAGGGAACACTGAAGCTTTCTTT; J gene: TRBJ1-1; clone size: -; V gene: TRBV19; D gene: -
CDR3 protein: CASSLEGYAEQFF; CDR3 DNA: TGTGCCAGCAGCTTGGAGGGGTACGCTGAGCAGTTCTTC; J gene: TRBJ2-1; clone size: few; V gene: TRBV5-5; D gene: -
CDR3 protein: CASSPEGQATYGYTF; CDR3 DNA: TGTGCCAGCTCACCCGAGGGACAGGCAACCTATGGCTACACCTTC; J gene: TRBJ1-2; clone size: few; V gene: TRBV18; D gene: TRBD1
CDR3 protein: CAISEFGGSTDTQYF; CDR3 DNA: TGTGCCATCAGTGAATTCGGGGGGAGCACAGATACGCAGTATTTT; J gene: TRBJ2-3; clone size: -; V gene: TRBV10-3; D gene: TRBD2
CDR3 protein: CASSSGLLNEQFF; CDR3 DNA: TGTGCCAGCAGCTCGGGACTACTCAATGAGCAGTTCTTC; J gene: TRBJ2-1; clone size: few; V gene: TRBV11-2; D gene: TRBD2
CDR3 protein: CASSFAGTRGTQYF; CDR3 DNA: TGTGCCAGCAGCTTCGCCGGGACTAGGGGTACGCAGTATTTT; J gene: TRBJ2-3; clone size: -; V gene: TRBV7-3; D gene: TRBD2
CDR3 protein: CSARRLAGAYEQYF; CDR3 DNA: TGCAGTGCTAGACGGCTAGCGGGGGCCTACGAGCAGTACTTC; J gene: TRBJ2-7; clone size: -; V gene: TRBV20-1; D gene: TRBD2
CDR3 protein: CASSRTGKDGYTF; CDR3 DNA: TGTGCCAGCAGCCGGACAGGGAAGGATGGCTACACCTTC; J gene: TRBJ1-2; clone size: many; V gene: TRBV3-1; D gene: TRBD1
CDR3 protein: CASREGQAAYNEQFF; CDR3 DNA: TGTGCCAGCAGGGAAGGACAGGCAGCCTACAATGAGCAGTTCTTC; J gene: TRBJ2-1; clone size: few; V gene: TRBV12-3/TRBV12-4; D gene: TRBD1
CDR3 protein: CASNDWGRVTYEQYF; CDR3 DNA: TGCGCCAGCAACGACTGGGGCAGAGTAACCTACGAGCAGTACTTC; J gene: TRBJ2-7; clone size: -; V gene: TRBV5-1; D gene: -
CDR3 protein: CASSVATGSDTQYF; CDR3 DNA: TGTGCCAGCAGCGTAGCTACGGGGTCAGATACGCAGTATTTT; J gene: TRBJ2-3; clone size: many; V gene: TRBV9; D gene: -
CDR3 protein: CSVGKGGETQYF; CDR3 DNA: TGCAGCGTTGGTAAAGGGGGAGAGACCCAGTACTTC; J gene: TRBJ2-5; clone size: many; V gene: TRBV29-1; D gene: -
CDR3 protein: CSARGSLTGELFF; CDR3 DNA: TGCAGTGCTAGGGGGTCGCTCACCGGGGAGCTGTTTTTT; J gene: TRBJ2-2; clone size: few; V gene: TRBV20-1; D gene: -
CDR3 protein: CASRPVVGTLLYF; CDR3 DNA: TGTGCCAGCAGGCCCGTTGTCGGGACACTTTTGTACTTC; J gene: TRBJ2-7; clone size: -; V gene: TRBV12-3/TRBV12-4; D gene: -
CDR3 protein: CASSEGSGAQHF; CDR3 DNA: TGTGCCAGCAGCGAGGGATCCGGGGCCCAGCATTTT; J gene: TRBJ1-5; clone size: few; V gene: TRBV6-6; D gene: -
CDR3 protein: CASSLRRGESYEQYF; CDR3 DNA: TGTGCCAGCAGTTTAAGGCGGGGCGAATCCTACGAGCAGTACTTC; J gene: TRBJ2-7; clone size: many; V gene: TRBV12-3/TRBV12-4; D gene: -
CDR3 protein: CASSLDRTANGYTF; CDR3 DNA: TGTGCCAGCAGCTTGGATAGGACAGCGAATGGCTACACCTTC; J gene: TRBJ1-2; clone size: -; V gene: TRBV5-4; D gene: -
CDR3 protein: CASSPVRGATTDTQYF; CDR3 DNA: TGTGCCAGCAGCCCGGTCAGGGGGGCTACTACAGATACGCAGTATTTT; J gene: TRBJ2-3; clone size: few; V gene: TRBV5-4; D gene: -
CDR3 protein: CASSERGGGLSYEQYF; CDR3 DNA: TGTGCCAGCAGTGAACGGGGCGGGGGCCTCTCCTACGAGCAGTACTTC; J gene: TRBJ2-7; clone size: few; V gene: TRBV6-1; D gene: -
CDR3 protein: CASSWGLGGDTQYF; CDR3 DNA: TGCGCCAGCAGCTGGGGACTAGGGGGCGATACGCAGTATTTT; J gene: TRBJ2-3; clone size: many; V gene: TRBV5-1; D gene: -
CDR3 protein: CASTRGGRETQYF; CDR3 DNA: TGTGCCAGCACTCGGGGGGGGCGGGAGACCCAGTACTTC; J gene: TRBJ2-5; clone size: -; V gene: TRBV7-2; D gene: TRBD2
CDR3 protein: CASSEYRRVSGNTIYF; CDR3 DNA: TGTGCCAGCAGTGAATACAGGCGGGTCTCTGGAAACACCATATATTTT; J gene: TRBJ1-3; clone size: few; V gene: TRBV25-1; D gene: -
CDR3 protein: CASSRGQGVSEQYF; CDR3 DNA: TGTGCCAGCAGCCGGGGACAGGGCGTTTCCGAGCAGTACTTC; J gene: TRBJ2-7; clone size: many; V gene: TRBV12-3/TRBV12-4; D gene: TRBD1
CDR3 protein: CASSSITDTRYF; CDR3 DNA: TGTGCCAGCAGCTCTATCACAGATACGCGGTATTTT; J gene: TRBJ2-3; clone size: few; V gene: TRBV5-5; D gene: -
CDR3 protein: CATSTLMGDNYEQYF; CDR3 DNA: TGTGCCACCAGCACCCTGATGGGAGATAACTACGAGCAGTACTTC; J gene: TRBJ2-7; clone size: few; V gene: TRBV15; D gene: -
CDR3 protein: CASSSRTGTNSPLHF; CDR3 DNA: TGTGCCAGCAGCTCACGGACAGGCACGAATTCACCCCTCCACTTT; J gene: TRBJ1-6; clone size: many; V gene: TRBV7-2; D gene: TRBD1
CDR3 protein: CSVGNSNQPQHF; CDR3 DNA: TGCAGTGTCGGGAATAGCAATCAGCCCCAGCATTTT; J gene: TRBJ1-5; clone size: few; V gene: TRBV20-1; D gene: -
CDR3 protein: CASSQQRSVLSGNTIYF; CDR3 DNA: TGTGCCAGCAGCCAACAACGATCGGTCCTCTCTGGAAACACCATATATTTT; J gene: TRBJ1-3; clone size: few; V gene: TRBV14; D gene: -
CDR3 protein: CASSLGGPQDQPQHF; CDR3 DNA: TGTGCCAGCAGCCTCGGGGGCCCCCAGGATCAGCCCCAGCATTTT; J gene: TRBJ1-5; clone size: -; V gene: TRBV6-5; D gene: -
CDR3 protein: CASSFTRTDTQYF; CDR3 DNA: TGTGCCAGCAGCTTCACCAGAACAGATACGCAGTATTTT; J gene: TRBJ2-3; clone size: -; V gene: TRBV7-6; D gene: -
CDR3 protein: CATSWGGRQGIGEQYF; CDR3 DNA: TGTGCCACCTCTTGGGGGGGGAGACAGGGAATAGGCGAGCAGTACTTC; J gene: TRBJ2-7; clone size: -; V gene: TRBV12-3/TRBV12-4; D gene: -
CDR3 protein: CSASTGINSPLHF; CDR3 DNA: TGCAGTGCTAGTACGGGGATCAATTCACCCCTCCACTTT; J gene: TRBJ1-6; clone size: -; V gene: TRBV20-1; D gene: -
CDR3 protein: CASSSQPGQGIGETQYF; CDR3 DNA: TGTGCCAGCAGCTCGCAACCGGGACAGGGAATTGGAGAGACCCAGTACTTC; J gene: TRBJ2-5; clone size: many; V gene: TRBV5-5; D gene: TRBD1
CDR3 protein: CASSFGGYENTIYF; CDR3 DNA: TGTGCCAGCAGCTTCGGGGGTTATGAAAACACCATATATTTT; J gene: TRBJ1-3; clone size: many; V gene: TRBV7-9; D gene: -
CDR3 protein: CASRYPSAGELFF; CDR3 DNA: TGTGCCAGCAGATACCCTTCAGCCGGGGAGCTGTTTTTT; J gene: TRBJ2-2; clone size: -; V gene: TRBV6-5; D gene: -
CDR3 protein: CSAKDTDTEAFF; CDR3 DNA: TGCAGTGCCAAAGACACTGACACTGAAGCTTTCTTT; J gene: TRBJ1-1; clone size: -; V gene: TRBV20-1; D gene: -
CDR3 protein: CASRLNGSPEQFF; CDR3 DNA: TGCGCCAGCAGGTTGAATGGCAGCCCAGAGCAGTTCTTC; J gene: TRBJ2-1; clone size: -; V gene: TRBV5-1; D gene: -
CDR3 protein: CASSQDMDEKLFF; CDR3 DNA: TGCGCCAGCAGCCAAGATATGGACGAAAAACTGTTTTTT; J gene: TRBJ1-4; clone size: few; V gene: TRBV4-3; D gene: -
CDR3 protein: CASTIGTSTDTQYF; CDR3 DNA: TGTGCCAGCACCATCGGGACTAGCACAGATACGCAGTATTTT; J gene: TRBJ2-3; clone size: few; V gene: TRBV11-2; D gene: -
CDR3 protein: CASSWGTTGPNTEAFF; CDR3 DNA: TGTGCCAGCAGCTGGGGAACCACAGGGCCGAACACTGAAGCTTTCTTT; J gene: TRBJ1-1; clone size: -; V gene: TRBV6-2/TRBV6-3; D gene: -
CDR3 protein: CSAPGGGRGYTF; CDR3 DNA: TGCAGTGCCCCGGGGGGGGGTCGCGGCTACACCTTC; J gene: TRBJ1-2; clone size: few; V gene: TRBV20-1; D gene: -